This passage covers 27 T cell receptor beta chains from one sample sequenced in a study of T cells in Graves' hyperthyroidism and ophthalmopathy (dated by TCRdb to the late 2010s). Libraries were made using multiplex PCR. TCRdb lists the instrument as Illumina HiSeq 2000. The TCR beta CDR3 regions were amplified from RNA transcripts. The first round of RT-PCR for the TCR CDR3 was performed with the HTBI primer set and the Qiagen OneStep RT-PCR kit. In TCRdb, the public reads were trimmed at Q25 with fastp and aligned with MiXCR, with productive beta chains retained. One record per CDR3 amino acid sequence lists the most common genes and DNA. The sample has fewer than 400,000 distinct CDR3 sequences on record, about 14% of them singletons. The ten most abundant clones make up 25% to 30% of the sample. The sequenced sample consisted of blood. Receptor source: a middle-aged man with Graves' ophthalmopathy.

This clonotype appeared many times. This chain uses TRBV3-1 with TRBJ2-3; no firm D call. The CDR3 length is 15 residues. V lost 1 base, J lost 1 base, and 9 bases lay in between. The germline V gene encodes CDR1 LGHDT and CDR2 YNNKEL (reference sequence). Here the CDR3 DNA reads TGTGCCAGCAGCCAAGGCGGCAGCGGCACAGATACGCAGTATTTT. Amino acids: CASSQGGSGTDTQYF.

This clonotype was seen many times. The rearrangement uses TRBV27 and TRBJ2-3; D may be TRBD2 (5 bases). The germline gives CDR1 MNHEY, CDR2 SMNVEV (reference sequence). Trimming removed 4 bases at V and 4 bases at J, with 24 bases between. This CDR3 has 18 amino acids. The CDR3 protein is CASSSQTVARRSPDTQYF. The CDR3 DNA reads TGTGCCAGCAGTTCACAGACCGTAGCTCGGAGGAGCCCAGATACGCAGTATTTT.

This clonotype was seen many times. The CDR3 reads CSAPLSNTQYF. DNA for the CDR3: TGCAGTGCTCCCCTCTCAAATACGCAGTATTTT. The genes are TRBV20-1 and TRBJ2-3, with D hard to call. V was trimmed by 5 bases and J by 7 bases, leaving 10 bases between them. Germline V gives CDR1 DFQATT, CDR2 SNEGSKA (reference sequence). The CDR3 contains 11 residues.

This clonotype was counted many times. The chain employs TRBV20-1 and TRBJ1-2, with unresolved D. Trimming stripped 5 bases from V and 6 bases from J, with 16 bases between. The CDR3 sequence is 13 residues long. CDR1 DFQATT and CDR2 SNEGSKA come from the germline V gene (reference sequence). CDR3: CSALQDSKDGYTF. In DNA, the CDR3 is TGCAGTGCTCTCCAAGATAGTAAGGATGGCTACACCTTC.

The rearrangement joins TRBV18 to TRBJ2-6; the D is unclear. Looked up from germline, CDR1 is KGHSH and CDR2 is LQKENI. With 1 base removed from V and 0 bases from J, the gap between germline ends came to 13 bases. The CDR3 extends over 18 amino acids. The CDR3 DNA is TGTGCCAGCTCACCACGGGCAAGCCCCAGCTCTGGGGCCAACGTCCTGACTTTC. It codes for CASSPRASPSSGANVLTF. The whole variable domain, filled in from reference TRBV18 and TRBJ2-6, reads NAGVMQNPRHLVRRRGQEARLRCSPMKGHSHVYWYRQLPEEGLKFMVYLQKENIIDESGMPKERFSAEFPKEGPSILRIQQVVRGDSAAYFCASSPRASPSSGANVLTFGAGSRLTVL.

This clonotype was seen repeatedly, ten times or more. This chain connects TRBV6-1 to TRBJ2-7; 8 bases map to TRBD1. CDR3 length: 15 amino acids. Germline V CDR1 and CDR2: MNHNS, SASEGT. V trimming: 9 bases; J trimming: 3 bases; junction bases outside the gene matches: 13. CDR3 coding DNA: TGTGCCAGTTCCGATCACGGACAGGGTTTCTACGAGCAGTACTTC. Translated, it gives CASSDHGQGFYEQYF.

The chain links TRBV18 to TRBJ1-1; maybe TRBD1 (5 bases). In germline, CDR1 is KGHSH, CDR2 LQKENI. CDR3 size: 15 residues. The V and J ends lost 6 bases and 4 bases respectively, with 18 bases between them. The CDR3 reads CASSIDGTFITEAFF. Here the CDR3 DNA reads TGTGCCAGCTCTATCGATGGGACCTTCATCACTGAAGCTTTCTTT.

As regards this clonotype: It may be a read error: a sequence one base away is much more abundant. The CDR3 bases are TGTGCCATCAGTGAGACAGATCGTCGTGGAAAACTGTTTTTT. It encodes CAISETDRRGKLFF. The chain recombines TRBV10-3 with TRBJ1-4; D is unclear. CDR1 and CDR2 (germline): ENHRY, SYGVKD. V lost 2 bases and J 10 bases, leaving 14 bases between the germline ends. This CDR3 contains 14 residues.

This clonotype was observed many times. The chain links TRBV6-1 to TRBJ2-5; D uncertain. This CDR3 region has 12 residues. Germline assignment: CDR1 MNHNS and CDR2 SASEGT. The germline V and J ends were trimmed by 6 bases and 3 bases, with 8 bases remaining between them. In nucleotides, the CDR3 is TGTGCCAGCAGACGACAAGAAGAGACCCAGTACTTC. It yields the protein CASRRQEETQYF.

This clonotype was seen once. This chain connects TRBV30 to TRBJ2-7; 16 bases fit TRBD2. CDR1 GTSNPN and CDR2 SVGIG come from the germline V gene (reference sequence). With V trimmed by 4 bases and J by 1 base, 4 bases remained unmatched. The CDR3 covers 16 residues. CDR3 sequence: CAWKGTSGRASYEQYF. The CDR3 coding sequence is TGTGCCTGGAAAGGGACTAGCGGGAGGGCTTCCTACGAGCAGTACTTC.

This clonotype came up many times. The chain employs TRBV2 and TRBJ2-1, with D perhaps TRBD1 (5 bases). The CDR3 length is 14 residues. Looked up from germline, CDR1 is SNHLY and CDR2 is FYNNEI. V was pared by 6 bases and J by 3 bases, with 12 bases between. As DNA, the CDR3 is TGTGCCAGCAGCCGCCAGGGTATCTACAATGAGCAGTTCTTC. Translating it yields CASSRQGIYNEQFF.

The rearrangement links TRBV5-1 to TRBJ2-5, with D tentatively TRBD1 or TRBD2 (5 bases each). CDR1 and CDR2 from the germline V gene are SGHRS and YFSETQ. This CDR3 spans 13 amino acids. V shed 2 bases and J shed 4 bases, with 9 bases lying between them. The CDR3 spells CASSFGAVETQYF. DNA of the CDR3: TGCGCCAGCAGCTTCGGGGCGGTAGAGACCCAGTACTTC.

The chain links TRBV6-1 to TRBJ2-1, with D possibly matching TRBD1 (6 bases). V was pared by 5 bases and J by 5 bases, with 22 bases between. The CDR3 consists of 17 residues. Looked up from germline, CDR1 is MNHNS and CDR2 is SASEGT. This CDR3 is CASSLQGPSPTHNEQFF. The CDR3 nucleotides read TGTGCCAGCAGTCTGCAGGGGCCTAGCCCCACCCACAATGAGCAGTTCTTC.

This clonotype has ten or more counts. The genes are TRBV12-3 or TRBV12-4 and TRBJ2-1, with 14 positions matching TRBD2. CDR3 size: 18 residues. V dropped 3 bases and J dropped 9; count of bases not matched to a gene: 13. The CDR3 DNA sequence: TGTGCCAGCAGTTTGACTAGCGGGAGGGCTGGGGTATTCGGTGAGCAGTTCTTC. It yields the protein CASSLTSGRAGVFGEQFF.

There are many counts of this clonotype. V gene TRBV20-1 combines with J gene TRBJ1-4; TRBD1 is a possible D gene (5 bases). The CDR3 runs 14 residues. V dropped 0 bases and J dropped 4 bases, with 9 bases sitting between them. Per germline, CDR1 DFQATT and CDR2 SNEGSKA (reference sequence). DNA of the CDR3: TGCAGTGCTAGAGACGGGACTAATAATGAAAAACTGTTTTTT. Translation: CSARDGTNNEKLFF.

This clonotype was observed at least ten times. The chain combines TRBV9 with TRBJ1-2; 8 bases are shared with TRBD1. The CDR3 covers 13 residues. In germline, CDR1 is SGDLS, CDR2 YYNGEE. With 4 bases clipped from V and 9 bases from J, the junction kept 8 bases outside the gene matches. The CDR3 loop reads CASSPGQVGRYTF. The CDR3 region has the DNA TGTGCCAGCAGCCCGGGACAGGTGGGCCGCTACACCTTC.

This clonotype occurred many times. The genes are TRBV11-2 and TRBJ2-1; D remains unclear. The germline CDR1 and CDR2 sequences are SGHAT and FQNNGV. CDR3 length: 11 amino acids. V was clipped by 0 bases and J by 14 bases, with 8 bases between them. Here the CDR3 DNA reads TGTGCCAGCAGCTTAGATAGCAGTAAGTTCTTC. Protein sequence: CASSLDSSKFF.

This clonotype was counted many times. This sequence joins TRBV20-1 and TRBJ2-7; tentatively, D is TRBD2 (7 bases). The V end lost 6 bases, the J end lost 3 bases, and 15 bases lay between the germline ends. There are 13 residues in the CDR3. Per germline, CDR1 DFQATT and CDR2 SNEGSKA (reference sequence). CDR3 in amino acids: CSAGGLDYYEQYF. CDR3 in DNA: TGCAGTGCCGGGGGGCTAGACTACTACGAGCAGTACTTC.

In this sample, this clonotype turned up a few times. V is TRBV18 and J is TRBJ1-5, with 7 bases fitting TRBD1. V shed 5 bases, J shed 3 bases, and the junction held 7 bases outside the gene matches. The CDR3 has 15 residues. The V gene's germline CDR1 is KGHSH and CDR2 LQKENI. For the CDR3, the DNA is TGTGCCAGCTCAGTGACAGGGATGGCCAATCAGCCCCAGCATTTT. Translation: CASSVTGMANQPQHF.

This clonotype appeared many times. The chain combines TRBV27 with TRBJ2-2, with 8 positions matching TRBD1. Germline loops: CDR1 MNHEY, CDR2 SMNVEV (reference sequence). The CDR3 length is 15 residues. Trimming cost V 5 bases and J 6 bases; bases outside gene matches: 8. The CDR3 nucleotides read TGTGCCAGCAGTCCAGGACAGGGTACGGCCGGGGAGCTGTTTTTT. This codes for CASSPGQGTAGELFF.

This clonotype was detected many times. The rearrangement joins TRBV27 to TRBJ2-1, with TRBD2 matching over 11 bases. V lost 6 bases and J lost 6; bases outside the gene matches: 4. The CDR3 runs to 14 residues. In germline, CDR1 is MNHEY, CDR2 SMNVEV (reference sequence). The CDR3 DNA reads as TGTGCCAGCAGCTTAGGGACTAGCGGCAATGAGCAGTTCTTC. As protein: CASSLGTSGNEQFF.

This clonotype was counted at least ten times. The V gene is TRBV5-1, the J gene TRBJ2-2; D call uncertain. The CDR3 runs 14 residues. Trimming left V 3 bases short and J 3 bases short, with 9 bases between. Germline values: CDR1 SGHRS, CDR2 YFSETQ. CDR3 bases: TGCGCCAGCAGCTCCCCCCACGACACCGGGGAGCTGTTTTTT. This sequence encodes CASSSPHDTGELFF.

This clonotype was seen at least ten times. The chain combines TRBV20-1 with TRBJ2-1, with TRBD2 identical over 9 bases. Germline V lookup: CDR1 DFQATT, CDR2 SNEGSKA (reference sequence). Trimming took 1 base from V and 8 from J; bases not matched to a gene: 6. The CDR3 sequence is 14 residues long. This CDR3 is CSARGGRDFHEQFF. In DNA, the CDR3 is TGCAGTGCTAGAGGCGGGAGGGACTTCCATGAGCAGTTCTTC.

In its sample, this clonotype was seen many times. V gene TRBV20-1 combines with J gene TRBJ1-2; TRBD1 matches at 9 bases. Germline CDR1 and CDR2: DFQATT and SNEGSKA (reference sequence). V was clipped by 0 bases and J by 4 bases; unmatched bases: 3. The CDR3 is 14 residues long. CDR3 loop: CSARETGGIYGYTF. Written as DNA, the CDR3 is TGCAGTGCTAGAGAGACAGGGGGAATCTATGGCTACACCTTC.

The gene calls are TRBV19 and TRBJ2-2; 7 nucleotides line up with TRBD1. CDR1 is LNHDA, CDR2 SQIVND, per germline (reference sequence). The junction had 13 bases not matched to a gene; V was cut back by 7 bases and J by 2 bases. The CDR3 is made up of 17 amino acids. The CDR3 spells CASTKRGLAGNTGELFF. CDR3 nucleotides: TGTGCCAGTACCAAAAGGGGGCTAGCCGGTAACACCGGGGAGCTGTTTTTT.

This chain uses TRBV12-3 or TRBV12-4 with TRBJ1-3; D not certain. The CDR3 contains 15 residues. The V gene lost 3 bases and the J gene lost 0 bases, with 9 bases spanning the gap. In DNA form, the CDR3 reads TGTGCCAGCAGTTTTCTGAGAAACTCTGGAAACACCATATATTTT. It specifies CASSFLRNSGNTIYF.

This clonotype has at least ten counts. This sequence joins TRBV5-1 and TRBJ1-5; D is ambiguous. From germline, CDR1 is SGHRS and CDR2 YFSETQ. Trimming shortened V by 4 bases and J by 2 bases, and 19 bases separated the two germline ends. This CDR3 has 17 amino acids. The CDR3 reads CASSPEPHSAGNQPQHF. The CDR3 DNA is TGCGCCAGCAGCCCTGAACCCCATTCAGCGGGCAATCAGCCCCAGCATTTT.